This T cell receptor (beta chain) was found in a study of blood T cell repertoires in COVID-19 (dated by TCRdb to 2020 to 2022). In the study overall: Samples from collaborators originated in the United States, Italy and Spain and spanned both the acute and convalescent phases of COVID-19. The material from the prospective study consisted of cDNA or gDNA derived from T cells, B-cell-depleted T cells, or PBMCs. Deeply sampled blood TCRbeta repertoires from subjects exposed to, actively infected with, or recovered from COVID-19 were included in the dataset. The repertoires were released in a freely available public database intended as a resource for research on the immune response to SARS-CoV-2. Samples were obtained from the ongoing ImmuneRACE study (first 160 participants) and from about 1,300 subjects provided by 6 global collaborators. The sample metadata nearly always contained a de-identified subject ID, COVID-19 status, age in years and sex. Where HLA class I and class II types were available, the types were taken from metadata supplied by the sample provider, not from assay-based typing.

Each collaborating institution followed its own protocols to collect whole blood in K2EDTA tubes. For TCRbeta analysis, collaborators shipped samples as frozen whole blood, isolated PBMCs, or DNA extracted from either of those sample types. Counted from cysteine to phenylalanine, this CDR3 has 17 amino acids. Solely the CDR3 DNA is kept, with 51 bases framed from the first base. The germline V gene (reference sequence) provides CDR1 DFQATT and CDR2 SNEGSKA. Here V drops 3 bases and J drops 0 bases, and the junction holds 8 bases not matched to any gene. TCRbeta CDR3 regions were amplified from genomic DNA using the immunoSEQ Assay, a bias-controlled multiplex PCR. The original methods were these. The number of nucleated cells in each sample was estimated from the amplification of reference gene primers within the assay. Sequence reads were collapsed and filtered to measure the absolute abundance of every unique TCRbeta CDR3 rearrangement. For each sample, productive Simpson clonality was calculated by taking the square root of Simpson's diversity index across productive rearrangements. TCRdb took over this immuneACCESS table, retaining in-frame rearrangements with V and J assigned. Such tables are incomplete; in checked studies, under half of the missing clones stem from an unresolved V gene, and the remainder is unexplained. V, J and clone size were drawn from that table, and D and trimming were deduced from the DNA. The sample yields around 100,000 clones; approximately 81% were counted once. Of the sample, around 13% falls within the top ten clones.

General conclusions and limits of the study: The quantity of clinical and demographic metadata differed by source and by participant and was supplied without curation.

Regarding this clone: The clone's antigen remains unknown. Base qualities were left out, and no much larger clone turns up one base away.

The clonotype comes from a human donor in a cohort sampled during active COVID-19. The chain links TRBV20-1 with TRBJ1-1; TRBD1 agrees with 12 junctional bases. The specimen sequenced was peripheral blood. The CDR3 region: CSASPPGQGALNTEAFF. The DNA reads as follows: TGCAGTGCTAGTCCGCCGGGACAGGGGGCCTTGAACACTGAAGCTTTCTTT.